The 30 T cell receptor beta chains presented below share a single source sample, sequenced in a study of T-cell reconstitution after alpha-beta-depleted transplantation in children. The authors prepared the TCRbeta library with unique molecular identifiers. TCRdb used MiXCR to reprocess the PCR reads, holding one entry per CDR3 protein. The table shows approximately 490,000 distinct CDR3 sequences, with approximately 10% occurring only once. The starting material was PBMCs, obtained before TCRalphabeta/CD19-depleted stem cell transplant. Receptors originate from a child aged 2 to 15 with inherited bone marrow failure, due to receive a stem cell transplant.

This clonotype showed up just a few times. This chain joins TRBV5-5 and TRBJ2-7, with D possibly TRBD2 on 5 matching bases. The CDR3 spans 13 residues. Between the trimmed V and J ends, which lost 2 bases and 5 bases, there was a span of 11 bases. Germline loops: CDR1 SGHKS, CDR2 YYEKEE (reference sequence). The CDR3: CASSFGRVHEQYF. CDR3 bases: TGTGCCAGCAGCTTCGGGCGGGTCCACGAGCAGTACTTC.

This clonotype was counted at least ten times. The rearrangement uses TRBV27 and TRBJ2-1; the match to TRBD1 covers 7 bases. Germline V gives CDR1 MNHEY, CDR2 SMNVEV (reference sequence). This CDR3 has 16 residues. The ends lost 2 bases at V and 3 bases at J; junction bases unmatched: 7. In DNA form, the CDR3 reads TGTGCCAGCAGTTTACCAACAGGGGTGGGCTACAATGAGCAGTTCTTC. Protein sequence: CASSLPTGVGYNEQFF.

This clonotype was detected a few times. V is TRBV20-1 and J is TRBJ2-7; 7 bases match TRBD2. V shed 6 bases, J shed 1 base, and the junction held 9 bases outside the gene matches. Per the germline V gene, CDR1 is DFQATT and CDR2 is SNEGSKA (reference sequence). CDR3 length: 14 residues. CDR3 amino acids: CSAHPSGLSYEQYF. CDR3 DNA: TGCAGTGCCCACCCTAGCGGACTTTCCTACGAGCAGTACTTC.

This clonotype was counted many times. The rearrangement joins TRBV4-3 to TRBJ2-7; the match to TRBD2 covers 9 bases. Germline loops: CDR1 LGHNA, CDR2 YSLEER. After removal of 2 bases from V and 7 bases from J, the junction contained 9 bases not matched to a gene. The CDR3 is 15 residues long. CDR3 coding DNA: TGCGCCAGCAGCCAATATGCGGGAGGGCGTGGAGAGCAGTACTTC. This encodes CASSQYAGGRGEQYF.

This clonotype was observed at least ten times. The chain couples TRBV7-9 to TRBJ1-2, with D tentatively TRBD1 (6 bases). There are 16 residues in the CDR3. V lost 5 bases, J lost 4 bases, and 20 bases lay in between. Germline V lookup: CDR1 SEHNR, CDR2 FQNEAQ (reference sequence). The CDR3 region has the DNA TGTGCCAGCAGCCCCAATGGGGGGGCAGGCGCCTATGGCTACACCTTC. Translated: CASSPNGGAGAYGYTF.

The rearrangement uses TRBV14 and TRBJ2-5; the match to TRBD2 covers 13 bases. The CDR3 loop spans 16 amino acids. Germline CDR1 is SGHDN and CDR2 is FVKESK. Germline trimming cut 3 bases from V and 6 bases from J; bases unmatched to any gene: 7. DNA of the CDR3: TGTGCCAGCAGCCAGGGGACTAGCGGGGTCGGTAAGACCCAGTACTTC. Protein product: CASSQGTSGVGKTQYF.

Ten or more counts support this clonotype. V is TRBV28 and J is TRBJ2-5; tentatively, D is TRBD2 (6 bases). Looked up from germline, CDR1 is MDHEN and CDR2 is SYDVKM. This CDR3 has 16 amino acids. V was clipped by 6 bases and J by 4 bases, with 21 bases between them. Here the CDR3 reads CASRPIGPNSGETQYF. The CDR3 nucleotides are TGTGCCAGCAGGCCGATAGGACCGAATAGCGGAGAGACCCAGTACTTC.

This clonotype has only a few counts. The chain combines TRBV9 with TRBJ2-1; the D gene could be TRBD1 or TRBD2 (6 bases each). V lost 4 bases, J lost 2 bases, and 25 bases lay in between. Per germline, CDR1 SGDLS and CDR2 YYNGEE. The CDR3 covers 19 residues. The CDR3 sequence: CASSPLTLGGLLTYNEQFF. The CDR3 DNA reads as TGTGCCAGCAGCCCACTCACTCTAGGGGGGCTACTTACCTACAATGAGCAGTTCTTC.

This clonotype was picked up many times. The CDR3 region has the DNA TGTGCCAGCGCACCCGAGGAGAATGAGCAGTTCTTC. Translating gives CASAPEENEQFF. V gene TRBV12-3 or TRBV12-4 combines with J gene TRBJ2-1; D unclear. V gave up 8 bases and J gave up 7 bases, with 12 bases separating them. The CDR3 covers 12 residues.

This clonotype came up many times. V is TRBV10-3 and J is TRBJ1-2; 7 positions agree with TRBD1. The CDR3 consists of 15 residues. CDR1 is ENHRY and CDR2 is SYGVKD in the germline V gene. The trim removed 2 bases at V and 5 bases at J, leaving 8 bases unmatched. This CDR3 is CAISETERGLYGYTF. The CDR3 DNA is TGTGCCATCAGTGAGACGGAGAGGGGGCTGTATGGCTACACCTTC.

Ten or more counts support this clonotype. This chain joins TRBV10-2 and TRBJ2-5; unclear D gene. Germline V gene lookup returns CDR1 WSHSY and CDR2 SAAADI. The germline V and J ends were trimmed by 9 bases and 5 bases, with 16 bases remaining between them. This CDR3 region has 13 residues. The CDR3 DNA sequence: TGCGCCAGTCAGACTGCTTTTGGGGAGACCCAGTACTTC. This gives the protein CASQTAFGETQYF.

The gene calls are TRBV9 and TRBJ2-7; 8 positions match TRBD2. The junction had 9 bases not matched to a gene; V was cut back by 2 bases and J by 5 bases. Looked up from germline, CDR1 is SGDLS and CDR2 is YYNGEE. This CDR3 has 15 residues. The CDR3 nucleotides are TGTGCCAGCAGCGTTGGCCCGGGAGGGTTGGACGAGCAGTACTTC. Protein product: CASSVGPGGLDEQYF.

This clonotype was picked up many times. The chain combines TRBV12-3 or TRBV12-4 with TRBJ2-4; maybe TRBD2 (5 bases). Trimming removed 1 base at V and 0 bases at J, with 13 bases between. This CDR3 region has 17 residues. The CDR3 nucleotides read TGTGCCAGCAGTTTAGAGGGCCGGGAACTAGCCAAAAACATTCAGTACTTC. As protein: CASSLEGRELAKNIQYF.

The rearrangement joins TRBV7-2 to TRBJ2-1, with TRBD2 matching 8 bases. With V trimmed by 4 bases and J by 10 bases, 12 bases remained unmatched. This CDR3 has 15 amino acids. CDR1 is SGHTA, CDR2 FQGNSA, per germline. The CDR3 nucleotides read TGTGCCAGCAGCTCCCTAGCGGGCCCTAGTAAGGAGCAGTTCTTC. It yields the protein CASSSLAGPSKEQFF.

There are many counts of this clonotype. This sequence joins TRBV14 and TRBJ1-2; D is possibly TRBD1 (5 bases). Germline lookup yields CDR1 SGHDN and CDR2 FVKESK. CDR3 length: 13 residues. V lost 1 base and J 6 bases, leaving 9 bases between the germline ends. The DNA for the CDR3 is TGTGCCAGCAGCCAAGGGGGCGGGGATGGCTACACCTTC. Translation gives CASSQGGGDGYTF. The full variable domain, its missing parts supplied by reference TRBV14 and TRBJ1-2, is EAGVTQFPSHSVIEKGQTVTLRCDPISGHDNLYWYRRVMGKEIKFLLHFVKESKQDESGMPNNRFLAERTGGTYSTLKVQPAELEDSGVYFCASSQGGGDGYTFGSGTRLTVV.

This clonotype was seen more than once but under ten times. The V call is TRBV27, the J call TRBJ2-5; D perhaps matches TRBD1 (6 bases). Trimming removed 5 bases at V and 2 bases at J, with 15 bases between. CDR1 is MNHEY and CDR2 is SMNVEV in the germline V gene (reference sequence). This CDR3 is 15 amino acids long. In DNA, the CDR3 is TGTGCCAGCAGTCCTTCACAGGGAATTCAAGAGACCCAGTACTTC. It specifies CASSPSQGIQETQYF.

The J gene is TRBJ2-2, the V gene TRBV7-9, with TRBD2 identical over 10 bases. Looked up from germline, CDR1 is SEHNR and CDR2 is FQNEAQ (reference sequence). CDR3 size: 17 residues. V dropped 5 bases and J dropped 2; count of bases not matched to a gene: 8. DNA of the CDR3: TGTGCCAGCAGCCCCGGACTAGCGGTCTTCAACACCGGGGAGCTGTTTTTT. Translated, it gives CASSPGLAVFNTGELFF.

This clonotype was detected many times. The V call is TRBV18, the J call TRBJ2-3; the D gene is possibly TRBD2 (5 bases). The CDR3 consists of 16 residues. The germline CDR1 and CDR2 sequences are KGHSH and LQKENI. Trimming stripped 0 bases from V and 3 bases from J, with 13 bases between. Here the CDR3 DNA reads TGTGCCAGCTCACCACCATGGGAGCTCGGGACAGATACGCAGTATTTT. Its protein product is CASSPPWELGTDTQYF.

This clonotype was found many times. The chain employs TRBV29-1 and TRBJ1-4; TRBD1 matches 10 bases. Germline values: CDR1 SQVTM, CDR2 ANQGSEA. This CDR3 spans 16 amino acids. Germline trimming cut 1 base from V and 2 bases from J; bases unmatched to any gene: 4. The CDR3 region is CSVEGGTGETNEKLFF. The CDR3 coding sequence is TGCAGCGTTGAAGGTGGGACAGGGGAGACTAATGAAAAACTGTTTTTT.

This chain uses TRBV28 with TRBJ2-1; TRBD1 is a possible D gene (5 bases). V was pared by 3 bases and J by 14 bases, with 14 bases between. The CDR3 runs to 12 residues. Germline CDR1 and CDR2: MDHEN and SYDVKM. CDR3 in amino acids: CASSFRGLPEFF. In nucleotides, the CDR3 is TGTGCCAGCAGTTTTAGGGGCCTACCGGAGTTCTTC.

This clonotype appeared once. The V and J genes are TRBV10-3 and TRBJ1-2; D not certain. Looked up from germline, CDR1 is ENHRY and CDR2 is SYGVKD. The V and J ends lost 0 bases and 8 bases respectively, with 13 bases between them. The CDR3 runs 14 residues. The CDR3 spells CAISESRGNGGYTF. CDR3 DNA: TGTGCCATCAGTGAGTCAAGAGGGAATGGCGGCTACACCTTC.

The rearrangement joins TRBV4-3 to TRBJ2-1, with 12 bases lining up with TRBD2. V shed 2 bases, J shed 4 bases, and the junction held 3 bases outside the gene matches. The CDR3 contains 16 residues. The germline CDR1 and CDR2 sequences are LGHNA and YSLEER. For the CDR3, the DNA is TGCGCCAGCAGCCAATCTAGCGGGGGGGCTTACAATGAGCAGTTCTTC. Translation gives CASSQSSGGAYNEQFF.

This clonotype was counted at least ten times. V usage is TRBV28 and J usage is TRBJ2-7, with D perhaps TRBD2 (5 bases). The CDR3 consists of 15 residues. The V end was cut by 6 bases, the J end by 6 bases, with 21 bases between. Germline loops: CDR1 MDHEN, CDR2 SYDVKM. The CDR3, as DNA: TGTGCCAGCAGCCGTAGTCCCCTAGCTCGGGGCGAGCAGTACTTC. It is translated as CASSRSPLARGEQYF.

The chain links TRBV11-2 to TRBJ2-7; perhaps TRBD2 as D (6 bases). V gave up 2 bases and J gave up 2 bases, with 13 bases separating them. This CDR3 spans 15 amino acids. Germline CDR1 SGHAT, CDR2 FQNNGV. The CDR3 spells CASSLSGRDAYEQYF. CDR3 sequence (DNA): TGTGCCAGCAGCTTATCCGGGCGGGACGCCTACGAGCAGTACTTC.

This clonotype has ten or more counts. The chain has TRBV29-1 and TRBJ2-3; a weak D match, TRBD1 (6 bases). The length of the CDR3 is 14 residues. V lost 5 bases and J 4 bases, leaving 16 bases between the germline ends. The germline V gene has CDR1 SQVTM and CDR2 ANQGSEA. The CDR3 here is CSVHTGPSADTQYF. The CDR3 DNA reads as TGCAGCGTTCACACAGGGCCCTCCGCAGATACGCAGTATTTT.

This clonotype was seen at least ten times. This rearrangement joins TRBV25-1 to TRBJ1-4; D remains ambiguous. This CDR3 spans 13 amino acids. V lost 7 bases and J 8 bases, leaving 14 bases between the germline ends. CDR1 is MGHDK, CDR2 SYGVNS, per germline. As DNA, the CDR3 is TGTGCCAGCAAGGATCCTCTGGAGGAAAAACTGTTTTTT. Translated: CASKDPLEEKLFF.

The sample holds a few counts of this clonotype. The chain employs TRBV7-9 and TRBJ2-5, with D uncertain. The CDR3 length is 13 residues. CDR1 is SEHNR and CDR2 is FQNEAQ in the germline V gene (reference sequence). V gave up 5 bases and J gave up 4 bases, with 11 bases separating them. The chain's CDR3 is CASSRPALETQYF. CDR3 DNA: TGTGCCAGCAGCAGGCCGGCACTAGAGACCCAGTACTTC.

Remarks on this clonotype: Given a much more abundant clone one base away, this may be a read error. The chain links TRBV20-1 to TRBJ2-5; 8 nucleotides match TRBD2. The CDR3 has 16 residues. In germline, CDR1 is DFQATT, CDR2 SNEGSKA (reference sequence). The CDR3 bases are TGCAGTGCTAGAGTACTAGCGGATCAGAAACAAGAGACCCGGTACTTC. Its protein product is CSARVLADQKQETRYF.

About this clonotype: This clone may be a read error of a much larger clone one base away. The chain links TRBV29-1 to TRBJ2-1; D is perhaps TRBD1 or TRBD2 (6 bases each). Germline V gives CDR1 SQVTM, CDR2 ANQGSEA. The CDR3 length is 15 residues. Trimming pared 5 bases from V and 6 bases from J, leaving 20 bases between. Here the CDR3 reads CSVLGRGGVFNEQFF. In nucleotides, the CDR3 is TGCAGCGTTTTGGGCAGGGGAGGAGTTTTCAATGAGCAGTTCTTC.

This clonotype was picked up many times. The chain recombines TRBV3-1 with TRBJ2-2; TRBD1 or TRBD2 may be the D gene (6 bases each). Deletions cut 2 bases from V and 3 bases from J, with 10 bases between. CDR1 and CDR2 (germline): LGHDT, YNNKEL (reference sequence). This CDR3 region has 15 residues. The CDR3 loop is CASSQWGAHTGELFF. The CDR3 nucleotides read TGTGCCAGCAGCCAATGGGGGGCGCACACCGGGGAGCTGTTTTTT.